This TCR beta chain was sequenced during a study of T cell responses to AZD1222 COVID-19 vaccine. Study background: Second-dose intervals near 4 or 12 weeks were combined.

This CDR3 is 17 amino acids long. From germline, CDR1 is KGHSH and CDR2 LQKENI. Trimming took off 3 bases at V and 1 base at J, with 17 bases between the two ends. To note about this clone: Its specificity is not known.

Sequencing used immunoSEQ multiplex PCR; TCRdb keeps in-frame clones, though not all of them. The sample gives 150,000 to 200,000 clones, about 90% of which show up once; 2.6% is in the top ten. Broader study findings: Clonal diversity may have been underestimated, and the donors were mostly white British, with more females than males. Along spike, vaccine-associated CD4 TCRs were found throughout, with dominance at 160-218 and 743-854.

This rearrangement joins TRBV18 to TRBJ2-3; no clear D. The TCR comes from an adult in good health. Sequencing used peripheral blood, obtained on day 0 of AZD1222 vaccination. The CDR3 nucleotides read TGTGCCAGCTCACCCCTAAGGTCAGGCTTAGGCACAGATACGCAGTATTTT. Protein: CASSPLRSGLGTDTQYF.